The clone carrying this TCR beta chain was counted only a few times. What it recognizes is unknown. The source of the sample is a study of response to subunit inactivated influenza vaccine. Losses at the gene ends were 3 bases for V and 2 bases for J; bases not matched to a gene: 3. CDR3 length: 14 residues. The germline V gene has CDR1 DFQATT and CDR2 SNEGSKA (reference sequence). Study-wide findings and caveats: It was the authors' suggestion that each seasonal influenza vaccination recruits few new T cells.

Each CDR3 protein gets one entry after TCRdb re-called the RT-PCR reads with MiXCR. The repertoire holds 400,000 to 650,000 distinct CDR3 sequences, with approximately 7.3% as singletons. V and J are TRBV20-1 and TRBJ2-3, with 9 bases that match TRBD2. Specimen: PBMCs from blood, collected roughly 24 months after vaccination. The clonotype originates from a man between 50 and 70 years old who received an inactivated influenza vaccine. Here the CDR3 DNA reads TGCAGTGCTAGGAAGCGGGGGGCCACAGATACGCAGTATTTT. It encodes CSARKRGATDTQYF.